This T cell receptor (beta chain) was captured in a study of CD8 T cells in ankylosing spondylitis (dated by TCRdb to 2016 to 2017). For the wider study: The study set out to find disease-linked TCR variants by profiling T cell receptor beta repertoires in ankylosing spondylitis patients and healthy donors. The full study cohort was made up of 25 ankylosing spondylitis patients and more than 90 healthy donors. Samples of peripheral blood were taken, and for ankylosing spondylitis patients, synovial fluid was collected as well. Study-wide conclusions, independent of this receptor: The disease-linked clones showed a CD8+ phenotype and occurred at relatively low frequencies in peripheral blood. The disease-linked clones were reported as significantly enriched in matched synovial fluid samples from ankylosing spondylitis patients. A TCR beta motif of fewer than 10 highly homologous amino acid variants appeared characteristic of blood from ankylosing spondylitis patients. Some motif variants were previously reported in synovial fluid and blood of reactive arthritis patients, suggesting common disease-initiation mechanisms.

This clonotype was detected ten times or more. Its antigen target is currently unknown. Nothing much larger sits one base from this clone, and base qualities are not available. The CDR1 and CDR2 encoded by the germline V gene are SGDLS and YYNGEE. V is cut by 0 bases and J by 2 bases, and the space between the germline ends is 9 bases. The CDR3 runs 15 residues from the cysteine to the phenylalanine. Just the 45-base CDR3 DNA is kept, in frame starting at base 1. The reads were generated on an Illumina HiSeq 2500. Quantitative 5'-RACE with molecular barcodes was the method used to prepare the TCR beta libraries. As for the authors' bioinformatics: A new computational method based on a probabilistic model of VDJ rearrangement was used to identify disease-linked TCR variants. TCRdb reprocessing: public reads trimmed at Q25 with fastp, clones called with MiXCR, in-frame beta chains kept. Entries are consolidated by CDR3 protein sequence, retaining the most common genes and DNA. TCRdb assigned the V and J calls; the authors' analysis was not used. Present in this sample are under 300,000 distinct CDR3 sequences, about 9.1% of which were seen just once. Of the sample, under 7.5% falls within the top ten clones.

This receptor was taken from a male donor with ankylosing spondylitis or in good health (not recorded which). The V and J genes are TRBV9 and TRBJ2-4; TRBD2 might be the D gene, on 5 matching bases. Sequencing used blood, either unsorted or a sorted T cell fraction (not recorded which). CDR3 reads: CASSVGPTTKNIQYF. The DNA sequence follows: TGTGCCAGCAGCGTAGGGCCGACTACCAAAAACATTCAGTACTTC.